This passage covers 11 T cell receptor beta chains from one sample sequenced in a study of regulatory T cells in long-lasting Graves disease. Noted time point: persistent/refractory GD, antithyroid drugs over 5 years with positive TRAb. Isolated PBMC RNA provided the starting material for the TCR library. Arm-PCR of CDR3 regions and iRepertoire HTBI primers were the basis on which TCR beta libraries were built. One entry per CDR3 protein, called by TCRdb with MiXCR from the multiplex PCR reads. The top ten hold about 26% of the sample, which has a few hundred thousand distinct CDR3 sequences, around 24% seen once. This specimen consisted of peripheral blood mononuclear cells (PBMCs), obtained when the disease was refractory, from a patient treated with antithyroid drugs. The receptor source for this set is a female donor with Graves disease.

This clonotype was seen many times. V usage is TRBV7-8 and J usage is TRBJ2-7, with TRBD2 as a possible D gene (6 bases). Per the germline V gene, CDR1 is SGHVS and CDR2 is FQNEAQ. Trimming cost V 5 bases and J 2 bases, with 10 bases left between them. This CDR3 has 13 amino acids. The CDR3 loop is CASSRDSPYEQYF. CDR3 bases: TGTGCCAGCAGCCGGGACTCTCCCTACGAGCAGTACTTC.

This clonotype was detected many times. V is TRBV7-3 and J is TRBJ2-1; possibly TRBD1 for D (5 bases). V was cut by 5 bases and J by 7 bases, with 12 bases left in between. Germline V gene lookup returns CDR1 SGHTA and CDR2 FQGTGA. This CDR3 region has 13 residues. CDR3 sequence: CASSRNAGNEQFF. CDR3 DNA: TGTGCCAGCAGCCGCAATGCAGGGAATGAGCAGTTCTTC.

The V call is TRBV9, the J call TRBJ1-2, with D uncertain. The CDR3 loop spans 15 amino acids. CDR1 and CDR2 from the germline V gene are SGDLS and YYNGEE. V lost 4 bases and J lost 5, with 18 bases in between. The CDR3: CASSQAQTHFYGYTF. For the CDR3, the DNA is TGTGCCAGCAGCCAGGCGCAGACCCACTTTTATGGCTACACCTTC.

CDR3 loop: CASSQDTGREKLFF. In nucleotides, the CDR3 is TGCGCCAGCAGCCAAGATACCGGGCGCGAAAAACTGTTTTTT. The chain links TRBV4-1 to TRBJ1-4; D unresolved. The germline CDR1 and CDR2 sequences are MGHRA and YSYEKL. Trimming pared 0 bases from V and 8 bases from J, leaving 10 bases between. This CDR3 spans 14 amino acids.

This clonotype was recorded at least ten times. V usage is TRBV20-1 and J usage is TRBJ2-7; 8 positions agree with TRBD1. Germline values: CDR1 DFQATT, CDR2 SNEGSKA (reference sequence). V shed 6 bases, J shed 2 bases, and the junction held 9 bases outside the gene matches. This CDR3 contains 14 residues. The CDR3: CSAMWQGAPYEQYF. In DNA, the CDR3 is TGCAGTGCCATGTGGCAGGGGGCTCCCTACGAGCAGTACTTC.

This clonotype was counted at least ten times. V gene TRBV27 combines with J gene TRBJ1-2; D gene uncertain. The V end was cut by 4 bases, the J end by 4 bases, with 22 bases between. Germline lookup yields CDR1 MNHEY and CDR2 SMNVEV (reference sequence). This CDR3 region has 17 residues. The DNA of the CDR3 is TGTGCCAGCAGTTACCGACCCGGGTCCACAAAACTCTATGGCTACACCTTC. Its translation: CASSYRPGSTKLYGYTF.

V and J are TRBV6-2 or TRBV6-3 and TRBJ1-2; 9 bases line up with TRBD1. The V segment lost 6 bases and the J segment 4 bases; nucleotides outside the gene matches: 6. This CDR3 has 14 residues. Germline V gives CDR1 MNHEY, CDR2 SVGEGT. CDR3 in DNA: TGTGCCAGCAGGTCGGCGGACAGGGGCTATGGCTACACCTTC. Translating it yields CASRSADRGYGYTF.

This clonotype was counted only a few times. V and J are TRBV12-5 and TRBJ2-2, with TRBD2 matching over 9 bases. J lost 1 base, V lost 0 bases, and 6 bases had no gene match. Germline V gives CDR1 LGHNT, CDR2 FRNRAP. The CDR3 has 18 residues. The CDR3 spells CASGLVLGGRGNTGELFF. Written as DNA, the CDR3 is TGTGCTAGTGGTTTGGTACTCGGCGGGAGGGGGAACACCGGGGAGCTGTTTTTT.

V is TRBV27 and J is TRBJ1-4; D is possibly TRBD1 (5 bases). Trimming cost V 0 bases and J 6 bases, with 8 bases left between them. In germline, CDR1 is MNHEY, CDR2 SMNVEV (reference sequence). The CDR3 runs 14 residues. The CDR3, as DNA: TGTGCCAGCAGTTTATCCGCCAGGGATGAAAAACTGTTTTTT. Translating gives CASSLSARDEKLFF.

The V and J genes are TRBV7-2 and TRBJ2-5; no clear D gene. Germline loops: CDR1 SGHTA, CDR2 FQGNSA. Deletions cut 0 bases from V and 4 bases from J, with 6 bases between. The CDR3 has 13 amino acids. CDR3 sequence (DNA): TGTGCCAGCAGCTTAGCCAGGCTAGAGACCCAGTACTTC. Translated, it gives CASSLARLETQYF. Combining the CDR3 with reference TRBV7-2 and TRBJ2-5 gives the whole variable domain GAGVSQSPSNKVTEKGKDVELRCDPISGHTALYWYRQSLGQGLEFLIYFQGNSAPDKSGLPSDRFSAERTGGSVSTLTIQRTQQEDSAVYLCASSLARLETQYFGPGTRLLVL.

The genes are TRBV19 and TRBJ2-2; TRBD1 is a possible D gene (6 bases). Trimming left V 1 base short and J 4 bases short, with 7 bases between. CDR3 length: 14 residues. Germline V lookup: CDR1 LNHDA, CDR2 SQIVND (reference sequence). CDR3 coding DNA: TGTGCCAGTAGTATAGGAGGGGGCACCGGGGAGCTGTTTTTT. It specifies CASSIGGGTGELFF.